These 2 T cell receptor beta chains share one sample of origin, sequenced in a study of cytomegalovirus exposure and HLA in healthy donors. The PCR had 60 Vbeta and 13 Jbeta primers. Method: immunoSEQ multiplex PCR; TCRdb's copy keeps in-frame clones and lacks some. The repertoire includes about 200,000 clones, 55% to 75% of them detected once, and 2% to 3% sits in the top ten. Input material: PBMCs. These receptor sequences come from a man between 40 and 49 years old in good health and CMV-seropositive.

The rearrangement links TRBV5-4 to TRBJ2-3; unclear D gene. CDR1 and CDR2 from the germline V gene are SGHNT and YYREEE (reference sequence). Trimming removed 4 bases at V and 2 bases at J, with 5 bases between. The CDR3 sequence is 12 residues long. CDR3 loop: CASSVNTDTQYF. The CDR3 bases are TGTGCCAGCAGCGTTAACACAGATACGCAGTATTTT.

The V call is TRBV7-9, the J call TRBJ1-3, with D hard to call. V lost 3 bases and J lost 0, with 3 bases in between. Per the germline V gene, CDR1 is SEHNR and CDR2 is FQNEAQ (reference sequence). This CDR3 has 13 residues. The CDR3 protein is CASSLYSGNTIYF. Here the CDR3 DNA reads TGTGCCAGCAGCTTGTACTCTGGAAACACCATATATTTT.